This T cell receptor beta chain was sequenced for a study of regulatory T cells in long-lasting Graves disease. Whole-study context: Antithyroid drugs had been taken by newly diagnosed Graves' patients for under 3 months.

Noted time point: newly diagnosed GD, antithyroid drugs for less than 3 months. RNA from PBMCs was the source of the TCR library. Study findings and constraints: Persistent Graves' patients showed a TCR diversity that was lower than that of newly diagnosed ones.

Germline V gene lookup returns CDR1 LNHNV and CDR2 YYDKDF (reference sequence). Trimming left V 0 bases short and J 14 bases short, with 17 bases between. The CDR3 extends over 14 amino acids. This clonotype was detected a few times. Its antigen is currently unknown. iRepertoire HTBI primers and Arm-PCR of CDR3 regions built TCR beta libraries. TCRdb redid the calling of the multiplex PCR reads with MiXCR, one entry per CDR3 protein. The sample holds about 530,000 distinct CDR3 sequences, 15% to 20% seen once. The sample was also reused in another study, on T cells in Graves' hyperthyroidism and ophthalmopathy.

This TCR came from a middle-aged woman with Graves disease. Source: peripheral blood mononuclear cells (PBMCs), taken at new diagnosis, from a patient treated with antithyroid drugs. This chain uses TRBV15 with TRBJ2-1; a weak D match, TRBD1 (5 bases). The CDR3 nucleotides read TGTGCCACCAGCAGAGATCGGCAGGGTGGGTGGGAGTTCTTC. As protein: CATSRDRQGGWEFF.